These 23 T cell receptor beta chains share one sample of origin, sequenced in a study of CD8 T cells in Susac syndrome. Reverse transcription used roughly 0.5 to 1 ug RNA and random hexamers. TCRdb reprocessed the immunoSEQ multiplex PCR reads with MiXCR, giving one entry per CDR3 protein. Of roughly 200,000 distinct CDR3 sequences detected, 91% appear once; the ten largest clones hold 0.085% to 0.1%. Sequencing was done on a sample of CD4+ T cells from PBMCs. Receptors originate from a human donor with Susac syndrome.

The chain links TRBV9 to TRBJ2-3; TRBD2 aligns across 9 bases. Trimming cost V 0 bases and J 0 bases; bases outside gene matches: 5. The CDR3 loop spans 17 amino acids. The germline CDR1 and CDR2 sequences are SGDLS and YYNGEE. CDR3 region: CASSVDAGGSSTDTQYF. CDR3 nucleotide sequence: TGTGCCAGCAGCGTAGACGCGGGAGGGTCTAGCACAGATACGCAGTATTTT. Together with reference TRBV9 and TRBJ2-3, the CDR3 gives the full variable domain: DSGVTQTPKHLITATGQRVTLRCSPRSGDLSVYWYQQSLDQGLQFLIQYYNGEERAKGNILERFSAQQFPDLHSELNLSSLELGDSALYFCASSVDAGGSSTDTQYFGPGTRLTVL.

The rearrangement uses TRBV2 and TRBJ2-7; 9 positions agree with TRBD2. Germline assignment: CDR1 SNHLY and CDR2 FYNNEI. After removal of 1 base from V and 1 base from J, the junction contained 8 bases not matched to a gene. The CDR3 length is 17 residues. This CDR3 reads CASSEVTGTSSSYEQYF. The CDR3 region has the DNA TGTGCCAGCAGTGAAGTTACCGGGACTAGCAGTTCCTACGAGCAGTACTTC.

The J gene is TRBJ2-5, the V gene TRBV5-1, with D possibly being TRBD1 (6 bases). The CDR3 covers 15 residues. The ends were cut back, 1 base at V and 5 bases at J, with 15 bases in the middle. CDR1 is SGHRS and CDR2 is YFSETQ in the germline V gene. CDR3 sequence (DNA): TGCGCCAGCAGCTTGAACAGGGAATGGGGGGAGACCCAGTACTTC. Its protein is CASSLNREWGETQYF.

The chain combines TRBV11-3 with TRBJ2-2; TRBD2 matches 8 bases. The V and J ends lost 8 bases and 2 bases, in that order; junction bases with no gene match: 4. Looked up from germline, CDR1 is SGHNT and CDR2 is YENEEA. The CDR3 runs 14 residues. CDR3 DNA: TGTGCCAGCCGAGTAGCGGGAAACACCGGGGAGCTGTTTTTT. Translated: CASRVAGNTGELFF. Complete variable domain (other parts from reference TRBV11-3 and TRBJ2-2): EAGVVQSPRYKIIEKKQPVAFWCNPISGHNTLYWYLQNLGQGPELLIRYENEEAVDDSQLPKDRFSAERLKGVDSTLKIQPAELGDSAVYLCASRVAGNTGELFFGEGSRLTVL.

The chain couples TRBV3-1 to TRBJ2-5; D remains ambiguous. CDR1 is LGHDT and CDR2 is YNNKEL in the germline V gene (reference sequence). The CDR3 totals 14 residues. V was pared by 1 base and J by 7 bases, with 13 bases between. CDR3 nucleotide sequence: TGTGCCAGCAGCCAAGCTTCTCCGGACGGGACCCAGTACTTC. It specifies CASSQASPDGTQYF.

The CDR3 nucleotides read TGTGCCAGCAGCAAAGCGCTACGATTTTGTCACAGAGAGACCCAGTACTTC. Protein product: CASSKALRFCHRETQYF. V and J are TRBV21-1 and TRBJ2-5. TRBV21-1 is listed as a pseudogene. The CDR3 is 17 residues long.

The chain uses TRBV20-1 and TRBJ2-1, with D possibly being TRBD1 (5 bases). The CDR3 runs to 14 residues. V was shortened by 7 bases and J by 5 bases, with 18 bases between the two germline ends. Per germline, CDR1 DFQATT and CDR2 SNEGSKA (reference sequence). The CDR3 DNA reads as TGCAGTGTTCGATCAGGGTATCTCCACAATGAGCAGTTCTTC. It translates to CSVRSGYLHNEQFF.

V gene TRBV7-3 combines with J gene TRBJ2-2, with TRBD2 matching 9 bases. V was pared by 5 bases and J by 7 bases, with 8 bases of the junction left unmatched. CDR1 and CDR2 (germline): SGHTA, FQGTGA. This CDR3 is 15 amino acids long. The CDR3 is CASSPDGLAFGELFF. CDR3 DNA sequence: TGTGCCAGCAGCCCAGATGGACTAGCGTTCGGGGAGCTGTTTTTT.

The rearrangement joins TRBV7-2 to TRBJ2-7; D might be TRBD2 (5 bases). The CDR3 extends over 15 amino acids. V was trimmed by 5 bases and J by 3 bases, leaving 17 bases between them. Germline V gene data show CDR1 as SGHTA and CDR2 as FQGNSA. The chain's CDR3 is CASSHGRGINYEQYF. The CDR3, as DNA: TGTGCCAGCAGCCACGGACGGGGTATCAACTACGAGCAGTACTTC.

The chain combines TRBV7-2 with TRBJ2-4; weak D call: TRBD2 (6 bases). V was trimmed by 5 bases and J by 3 bases, leaving 8 bases between them. This CDR3 comprises 13 residues. Germline V gene sequence: CDR1 SGHTA, CDR2 FQGNSA. The CDR3 bases are TGTGCCAGCAGCCGGACTAACAAAAACATTCAGTACTTC. Its translation: CASSRTNKNIQYF. The whole variable domain, remainder taken from reference TRBV7-2 and TRBJ2-4, is GAGVSQSPSNKVTEKGKDVELRCDPISGHTALYWYRQSLGQGLEFLIYFQGNSAPDKSGLPSDRFSAERTGGSVSTLTIQRTQQEDSAVYLCASSRTNKNIQYFGAGTRLSVL.

The chain joins TRBV4-1 to TRBJ2-3; possible D gene TRBD1, 6 bases. Germline CDR1 MGHRA, CDR2 YSYEKL. The germline V and J ends were trimmed by 1 base and 4 bases, with 12 bases remaining between them. This CDR3 has 15 residues. For the CDR3, the DNA is TGCGCCAGCAGCCAAGTATTGTCAGGGGCAGATACGCAGTATTTT. This sequence encodes CASSQVLSGADTQYF.

This clonotype appeared a few times. The rearrangement uses TRBV5-4 and TRBJ2-3, with D unresolved. V lost 3 bases and J lost 2, with 4 bases in between. CDR3 size: 12 residues. Germline V gene data show CDR1 as SGHNT and CDR2 as YYREEE (reference sequence). CDR3 in DNA: TGTGCCAGCAGCTGGGACACAGATACGCAGTATTTT. It codes for CASSWDTDTQYF.

V gene TRBV29-1 combines with J gene TRBJ2-1; D is unresolved. The CDR3 spans 13 residues. Germline V gene sequence: CDR1 SQVTM, CDR2 ANQGSEA. The ends were cut back, 4 bases at V and 7 bases at J, with 14 bases in the middle. The CDR3 is CSVGLPPRNEQFF. The CDR3 region has the DNA TGCAGCGTTGGACTTCCACCCCGGAATGAGCAGTTCTTC.

The rearrangement links TRBV3-1 to TRBJ1-1; D is uncertain. Germline lookup yields CDR1 LGHDT and CDR2 YNNKEL (reference sequence). The CDR3 runs 15 residues. With 1 base removed from V and 7 bases from J, the gap between germline ends came to 16 bases. This CDR3 is CASSQGHSGRIEAFF. CDR3 sequence (DNA): TGTGCCAGCAGCCAAGGGCATTCGGGCAGGATTGAAGCTTTCTTT.

CDR3 nucleotide sequence: TGTGCCAGCAGTGGGACAGGGAGCTCCTATAATTCACCCCTCCACTTT. Protein: CASSGTGSSYNSPLHF. The rearrangement uses TRBV2 and TRBJ1-6; the match to TRBD1 covers 8 bases. The CDR3 has 16 amino acids. V dropped 4 bases and J dropped 0; count of bases not matched to a gene: 2. Germline V lookup: CDR1 SNHLY, CDR2 FYNNEI.

The chain uses TRBV13 and TRBJ1-1; 7 bases are a match to TRBD1. The CDR3 runs to 12 residues. The junction had 7 bases not matched to a gene; V was cut back by 6 bases and J by 9 bases. Germline CDR1 PRHDT, CDR2 FYEKMQ (reference sequence). CDR3 DNA sequence: TGTGCCAGCAGTCAGGGGGGTAGTCAAGCTTTCTTT. Protein sequence: CASSQGGSQAFF.

The genes are TRBV19 and TRBJ1-2; 7 bases agree with TRBD1. There are 14 residues in the CDR3. Germline CDR1 reads LNHDA; CDR2 reads SQIVND (reference sequence). V shed 5 bases, J shed 2 bases, and the junction held 5 bases outside the gene matches. CDR3 DNA sequence: TGTGCCAGTAGTCTCCCGGGACAGAACTATGGCTACACCTTC. This sequence encodes CASSLPGQNYGYTF.

The rearrangement joins TRBV5-8 to TRBJ2-5, with 8 bases fitting TRBD2. Germline V CDR1 and CDR2: SGHTS, YDEGEE. There are 17 residues in the CDR3. V was pared by 1 base and J by 0 bases, with 8 bases of the junction left unmatched. DNA of the CDR3: TGTGCCAGCAGCTTGATGGCGGGGGGAGGGTACCAAGAGACCCAGTACTTC. It is translated as CASSLMAGGGYQETQYF.

The chain employs TRBV6-4 and TRBJ2-1; TRBD2 matches 7 bases. This CDR3 is 16 amino acids long. Trimming took 2 bases from V and 0 from J; bases not matched to a gene: 4. Germline CDR1 MRHNA, CDR2 SNTAGT. CDR3 coding DNA: TGTGCCAGCAGTGACGCGGGAGCGAGCTCCTACAATGAGCAGTTCTTC. Translating it yields CASSDAGASSYNEQFF.

The rearrangement joins TRBV3-1 to TRBJ2-1; D possibly corresponds to TRBD2 (6 bases). This CDR3 region has 16 residues. Germline CDR1 LGHDT, CDR2 YNNKEL (reference sequence). V dropped 2 bases and J dropped 3 bases, with 14 bases sitting between them. CDR3 bases: TGTGCCAGCAGCCAACCTGGGACTTCCTACTACAATGAGCAGTTCTTC. This encodes CASSQPGTSYYNEQFF.

The chain combines TRBV19 with TRBJ2-1, with D possibly TRBD2 on 6 matching bases. CDR3 length equals 14 residues. V lost 3 bases, J lost 3 bases, and 9 bases lay in between. Per germline, CDR1 LNHDA and CDR2 SQIVND (reference sequence). The CDR3 DNA follows: TGTGCCAGTAGTATTGGGCGGGACTACAATGAGCAGTTCTTC. This sequence encodes CASSIGRDYNEQFF.

The gene calls are TRBV4-1 and TRBJ1-2, with D uncertain. CDR3 length: 17 residues. Germline loops: CDR1 MGHRA, CDR2 YSYEKL. The V and J ends lost 1 base and 0 bases respectively, with 15 bases between them. The CDR3 here is CASSQGTVSLANYGYTF. The CDR3 coding sequence is TGCGCCAGCAGCCAAGGTACTGTCAGTTTAGCTAACTATGGCTACACCTTC.

The J gene is TRBJ2-1, the V gene TRBV7-9; possibly TRBD1 or TRBD2 for D (7 bases each). The germline V gene encodes CDR1 SEHNR and CDR2 FQNEAQ (reference sequence). V gave up 6 bases and J gave up 8 bases, with 23 bases separating them. The CDR3 is 16 residues long. The CDR3 spells CASSPREGAIMDEQFF. In nucleotides, the CDR3 is TGTGCCAGCAGTCCCAGGGAGGGGGCGATAATGGATGAGCAGTTCTTC.